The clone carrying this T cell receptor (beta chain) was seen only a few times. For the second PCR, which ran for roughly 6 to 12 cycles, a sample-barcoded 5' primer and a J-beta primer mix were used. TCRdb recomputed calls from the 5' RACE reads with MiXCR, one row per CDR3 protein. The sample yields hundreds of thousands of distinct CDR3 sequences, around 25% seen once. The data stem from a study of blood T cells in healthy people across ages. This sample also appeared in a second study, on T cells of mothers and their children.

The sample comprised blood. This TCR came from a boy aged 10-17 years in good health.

The CDR3 coding sequence is TGTGCCAGCAGCCTAAGGGGGGAGGCGGGGGAGACCCAGTACTTC. It translates to CASSLRGEAGETQYF. The chain has TRBV11-2 and TRBJ2-5; possibly TRBD1 or TRBD2 for D (6 bases each). Germline V gives CDR1 SGHAT, CDR2 FQNNGV. Trimming took off 5 bases at V and 5 bases at J, with 18 bases between the two ends. This CDR3 comprises 15 residues.